The next 2 T cell receptor beta chains were all read from a single sample in a study of CXCR3-negative and CXCR3-positive naive CD8 T cells. The study made its TRB cDNA libraries by 5' RACE, adding UMI labels. TCRdb re-called the 5' RACE reads; every CDR3 protein appears as one record, without DNA. The specimen's table records about 90,000 distinct CDR3 sequences. The sample consisted of naive CXCR3- CD8+ T cells from blood. Stated subset: CD45RO-CCR7+CD27+CD95- naive CD8+ T cells lacking CXCR3 (TNR3-). These receptors all stem from a human donor in good health. Some clones in this sample may be carry-over from other donors' samples.

Here the CDR3 reads CASARGAGEQYF. The chain is built from TRBV25-1 and TRBJ2-7; TCRdb lists TRBD1, though no DNA is available to test this call. CDR1 is MGHDK and CDR2 is SYGVNS in the germline V gene. There are 12 residues in the CDR3.

The chain combines TRBV5-1 with TRBJ1-2; TCRdb selects TRBD1, and the lack of DNA leaves this call unchecked. CDR1 and CDR2 from the germline V gene are SGHRS and YFSETQ. The CDR3 covers 15 residues. CDR3 sequence reads: CASSFFPRADYGYTF.